Below are 4 T cell receptor beta chains sequenced from a single sample in a study of cytomegalovirus exposure and HLA in healthy donors. The PCR had 60 Vbeta and 13 Jbeta primers. Clones were sequenced by immunoSEQ multiplex PCR, and TCRdb holds only the in-frame ones, with some missing. The sample has 70,000 or so clones. Sequenced material: PBMCs. The receptors come from a man aged 35-49 years in good health and CMV-seronegative.

The chain recombines TRBV11-3 with TRBJ2-1, with TRBD1 matching 9 bases. This CDR3 has 13 amino acids. The germline gives CDR1 SGHNT, CDR2 YENEEA. Unmatched junction bases numbered 7, after V lost 8 bases and J lost 8 bases. CDR3 DNA sequence: TGTGCCAGCGGACAGGGGAGCATCGATGAGCAGTTCTTC. Its translation is CASGQGSIDEQFF.

V is TRBV19 and J is TRBJ1-5; D might be TRBD1 (6 bases). V was trimmed by 3 bases and J by 0 bases, leaving 15 bases between them. The CDR3 has 17 amino acids. Germline V gene sequence: CDR1 LNHDA, CDR2 SQIVND (reference sequence). The CDR3 sequence is CASSIGQNSYSNQPQHF. In nucleotides, the CDR3 is TGTGCCAGTAGTATTGGACAGAATAGCTATAGCAATCAGCCCCAGCATTTT.

The rearrangement links TRBV6-1 to TRBJ1-2; TRBD1 aligns across 11 bases. This CDR3 has 15 amino acids. J gave up 6 bases and V 2 bases, and 5 bases lay outside the gene matches. CDR1 is MNHNS and CDR2 is SASEGT in the germline V gene. The chain's CDR3 is CASSEFWTGGHGYTF. The CDR3 bases are TGTGCCAGCAGTGAATTCTGGACAGGGGGCCATGGCTACACCTTC.

This sequence joins TRBV5-1 and TRBJ1-2, with 7 bases identical to TRBD1. CDR1 SGHRS and CDR2 YFSETQ come from the germline V gene. The CDR3 is 13 amino acids. Losses at the gene ends were 3 bases for V and 6 bases for J; bases not matched to a gene: 5. CDR3 sequence: CASSSTTGNGYTF. The CDR3, as DNA: TGCGCCAGCAGCTCAACGACAGGGAATGGCTACACCTTC.